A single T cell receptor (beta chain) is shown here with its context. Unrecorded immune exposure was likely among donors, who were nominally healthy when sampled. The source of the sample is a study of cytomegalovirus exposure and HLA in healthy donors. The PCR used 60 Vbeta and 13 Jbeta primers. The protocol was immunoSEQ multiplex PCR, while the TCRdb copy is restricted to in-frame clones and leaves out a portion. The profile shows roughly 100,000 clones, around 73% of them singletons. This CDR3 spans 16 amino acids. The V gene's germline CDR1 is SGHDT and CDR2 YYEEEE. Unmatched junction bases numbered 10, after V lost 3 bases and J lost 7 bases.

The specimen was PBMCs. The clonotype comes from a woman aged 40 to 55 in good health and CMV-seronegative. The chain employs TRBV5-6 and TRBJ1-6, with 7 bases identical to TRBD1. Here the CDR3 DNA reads TGTGCCAGCAGCTGGGGGAGGACAGGCATGAATTCACCCCTCCACTTT. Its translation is CASSWGRTGMNSPLHF.